This entry lists 20 T cell receptor beta chains sequenced from one sample in a study of cytomegalovirus exposure and HLA in healthy donors. Only in-frame clones appear in the TCRdb table, and some are missing; sequencing was by immunoSEQ multiplex PCR. The sample has about 130,000 clones, just under 90% seen once. Sequenced material: PBMCs. The source is a woman aged 30 to 39 in good health and CMV-seropositive.

This clone was picked up a small number of times. The chain couples TRBV27 to TRBJ2-7; 9 bases match TRBD2. CDR3 size: 14 residues. The ends lost 5 bases at V and 5 bases at J; junction bases unmatched: 7. The germline V gene encodes CDR1 MNHEY and CDR2 SMNVEV (reference sequence). CDR3 residues: CASSQRLAGHEQYF. The CDR3 nucleotides read TGTGCCAGCAGTCAACGGCTAGCGGGGCACGAGCAGTACTTC.

The chain uses TRBV19 and TRBJ1-6; 9 positions match TRBD1. CDR3 size: 14 residues. The V and J ends lost 6 bases and 9 bases, in that order; junction bases with no gene match: 6. Germline assignment: CDR1 LNHDA and CDR2 SQIVND (reference sequence). Written as DNA, the CDR3 is TGTGCCAGTAGCCGGACAGGGGTAGGTTCACCCCTCCACTTT. Residues: CASSRTGVGSPLHF.

The rearrangement uses TRBV9 and TRBJ1-2; D unclear. The V end was cut by 2 bases, the J end by 4 bases, with 15 bases between. The germline V gene has CDR1 SGDLS and CDR2 YYNGEE. This CDR3 has 15 residues. CDR3 nucleotides: TGTGCCAGCAGCGTCCGTAGGATCGGGGTCTATGGCTACACCTTC. This translates into CASSVRRIGVYGYTF.

The chain carries TRBV6-5 and TRBJ1-3; a weak D match, TRBD1 (5 bases). V lost 2 bases to trimming and J lost 1 base, with 12 bases between them. This CDR3 is 16 amino acids long. Germline CDR1 and CDR2: MNHEY and SVGAGI. The CDR3 DNA reads as TGTGCCAGCAGTTACGGCGCAGGGCCATCTGGAAACACCATATATTTT. This gives the protein CASSYGAGPSGNTIYF.

The rearrangement joins TRBV28 to TRBJ1-2; TRBD1 is a possible D gene (6 bases). The germline V gene has CDR1 MDHEN and CDR2 SYDVKM. The CDR3 has 12 residues. With 10 bases removed from V and 8 bases from J, the gap between germline ends came to 17 bases. CDR3: CATRRGYGGYTF. Here the CDR3 DNA reads TGTGCCACCAGGAGGGGGTATGGCGGCTACACCTTC.

The sample holds one count of this clone. V and J are TRBV5-4 and TRBJ2-1; 8 bases are shared with TRBD1. The CDR3 totals 17 residues. Germline trimming cut 3 bases from V and 6 bases from J; bases unmatched to any gene: 14. Looked up from germline, CDR1 is SGHNT and CDR2 is YYREEE (reference sequence). CDR3 loop: CASSSPMGGQETNEQFF. CDR3 bases: TGTGCCAGCAGCTCCCCAATGGGGGGACAGGAGACCAATGAGCAGTTCTTC.

The chain is built from TRBV9 and TRBJ2-3, with 10 bases lining up with TRBD2. V was pared by 4 bases and J by 5 bases, with 10 bases of the junction left unmatched. Germline CDR1 and CDR2: SGDLS and YYNGEE. The CDR3 is made up of 16 amino acids. The CDR3 reads CASSSNRASGRDTQYF. In nucleotides, the CDR3 is TGTGCCAGCAGCTCTAATAGGGCTAGCGGGAGAGATACGCAGTATTTT.

The table lists this clone with a count of one. V is TRBV2 and J is TRBJ1-5; TRBD1 agrees at 8 bases. V lost 8 bases to trimming and J lost 2 bases; unmatched junction nucleotides: 8. The CDR3 runs to 15 residues. Looked up from germline, CDR1 is SNHLY and CDR2 is FYNNEI. CDR3 coding DNA: TGTGCCAGCGACAGGGGCCGGGAGGGCAATCAGCCCCAGCATTTT. Its translation: CASDRGREGNQPQHF.

Only a few counts were recorded for this clone. V and J are TRBV7-2 and TRBJ1-6; 8 bases match TRBD1. Germline V gene lookup returns CDR1 SGHTA and CDR2 FQGNSA. This CDR3 spans 15 amino acids. The junction had 6 bases not matched to a gene; V was cut back by 5 bases and J by 6 bases. Written as DNA, the CDR3 is TGTGCCAGCAGCCCGTGGACAGGGTCTAATTCACCCCTCCACTTT. Amino acids: CASSPWTGSNSPLHF. Variable domain in full (rest from reference TRBV7-2 and TRBJ1-6): GAGVSQSPSNKVTEKGKDVELRCDPISGHTALYWYRQSLGQGLEFLIYFQGNSAPDKSGLPSDRFSAERTGGSVSTLTIQRTQQEDSAVYLCASSPWTGSNSPLHFGNGTRLTVT.

This chain links TRBV6-5 with TRBJ2-7; TRBD2 might be the D (5 bases). The germline V and J ends were trimmed by 5 bases and 6 bases, with 17 bases remaining between them. The CDR3 has 14 amino acids. Germline lookup yields CDR1 MNHEY and CDR2 SVGAGI. CDR3 region: CASSLWTGSFEQYF. The CDR3 bases are TGTGCCAGCAGTCTCTGGACTGGGTCTTTCGAGCAGTACTTC.

The chain has TRBV28 and TRBJ1-3; D gene unclear. The germline V gene encodes CDR1 MDHEN and CDR2 SYDVKM. The CDR3 length is 13 residues. V shed 8 bases and J shed 4 bases, with 12 bases lying between them. The CDR3 spells CASAVAAGNTIYF. In DNA form, the CDR3 reads TGTGCCAGCGCGGTAGCGGCCGGAAACACCATATATTTT.

Regarding this clone: An end of the junction does not agree with germline; a read error may underlie this. This chain joins TRBV29-1 and TRBJ1-1, with D unresolved. The CDR3 length is 12 residues. CDR1 and CDR2 from the germline V gene are SQVTM and ANQGSEA. As DNA, the CDR3 is TGCAGCGTTGCAGGTCAGAACGCTGAAGCTTTCTTT. This codes for CSVAGQNAEAFF.

This rearrangement joins TRBV7-9 to TRBJ1-1; D possibly corresponds to TRBD1 (5 bases). The CDR3 spans 13 residues. Germline CDR1 reads SEHNR; CDR2 reads FQNEAQ (reference sequence). Trimming removed 5 bases at V and 1 base at J, with 8 bases between. The CDR3 sequence: CASSGAANTEAFF. The CDR3 nucleotides are TGTGCCAGCAGCGGGGCAGCGAACACTGAAGCTTTCTTT. Full variable domain (missing parts from reference TRBV7-9 and TRBJ1-1): DTGVSQNPRHKITKRGQNVTFRCDPISEHNRLYWYRQTLGQGPEFLTYFQNEAQLEKSRLLSDRFSAERPKGSFSTLEIQRTEQGDSAMYLCASSGAANTEAFFGQGTRLTVV.

The chain combines TRBV28 with TRBJ1-5; D gene unclear. V was pared by 7 bases and J by 4 bases, with 14 bases between. CDR3 length equals 14 residues. Germline CDR1 MDHEN, CDR2 SYDVKM. The chain's CDR3 is CASTLQALNQPQHF. The CDR3 nucleotides read TGTGCCAGCACTCTGCAGGCGCTTAATCAGCCCCAGCATTTT.

This CDR3 is CASSVDRVSGTDTQYF. In DNA form, the CDR3 reads TGTGCCAGCAGCGTAGACAGGGTTAGTGGCACAGATACGCAGTATTTT. The V call is TRBV9, the J call TRBJ2-3; a weak D match, TRBD1 (6 bases). V was trimmed by 0 bases and J by 1 base, leaving 12 bases between them. This CDR3 is 16 amino acids long. Germline V lookup: CDR1 SGDLS, CDR2 YYNGEE.

The V gene is TRBV7-9, the J gene TRBJ1-1; 7 nucleotides agree with TRBD1. V dropped 2 bases and J dropped 2; count of bases not matched to a gene: 8. CDR3 length: 16 residues. Germline assignment: CDR1 SEHNR and CDR2 FQNEAQ (reference sequence). The chain's CDR3 is CASSLRAGTANTEAFF. The CDR3 DNA is TGTGCCAGCAGCTTAAGGGCCGGGACAGCCAACACTGAAGCTTTCTTT.

The V call is TRBV7-8, the J call TRBJ2-7; D not certain. The CDR3 sequence is 14 residues long. From germline, CDR1 is SGHVS and CDR2 FQNEAQ. V was cut by 5 bases and J by 1 base, with 12 bases left in between. CDR3 amino acids: CASSLASRSYEQYF. The CDR3 DNA reads as TGTGCCAGCAGCCTTGCGAGCAGGTCCTACGAGCAGTACTTC.

This clone was seen once. The chain carries TRBV2 and TRBJ2-1; D unclear. The germline V and J ends were trimmed by 4 bases and 12 bases, with 19 bases remaining between them. The CDR3 consists of 14 residues. Per the germline V gene, CDR1 is SNHLY and CDR2 is FYNNEI. The CDR3 coding sequence is TGTGCCAGCAGTGGGTCACCAATACAGCCTGCGCAGTTCTTC. This translates into CASSGSPIQPAQFF.

The CDR3 loop reads CASRATQRDQPQHF. The CDR3 bases are TGTGCCAGCAGGGCTACTCAACGGGATCAGCCCCAGCATTTT. The chain recombines TRBV6-5 with TRBJ1-5; D gene uncertain. V lost 6 bases and J 5 bases, leaving 14 bases between the germline ends. Germline V gene lookup returns CDR1 MNHEY and CDR2 SVGAGI. The CDR3 is made up of 14 amino acids.

The chain carries TRBV27 and TRBJ1-5, with D perhaps TRBD1 (5 bases). The V gene's germline CDR1 is MNHEY and CDR2 SMNVEV (reference sequence). The CDR3 covers 13 residues. Trimming left V 2 bases short and J 6 bases short, with 8 bases between. The DNA of the CDR3 is TGTGCCAGCAGTTTAGGCGGGACTCAGCCCCAGCATTTT. It specifies CASSLGGTQPQHF.